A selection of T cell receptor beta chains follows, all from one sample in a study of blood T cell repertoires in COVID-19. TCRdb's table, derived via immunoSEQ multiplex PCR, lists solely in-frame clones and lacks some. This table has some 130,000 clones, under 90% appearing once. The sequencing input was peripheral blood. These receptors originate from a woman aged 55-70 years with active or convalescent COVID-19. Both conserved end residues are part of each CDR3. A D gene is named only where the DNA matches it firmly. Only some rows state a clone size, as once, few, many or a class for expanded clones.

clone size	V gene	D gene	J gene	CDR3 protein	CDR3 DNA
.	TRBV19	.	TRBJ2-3	CASSTPPDSASTDTQYF	TGTGCCAGTAGTACGCCCCCGGACAGCGCTAGCACAGATACGCAGTATTTT
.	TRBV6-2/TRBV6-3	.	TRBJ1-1	CASSYDRNTEAFF	TGTGCCAGCAGTTACGACAGGAACACTGAAGCTTTCTTT
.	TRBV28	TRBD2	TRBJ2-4	CASSPGRGRGNIQYF	TGTGCCAGCAGTCCCGGGAGGGGTCGGGGAAACATTCAGTACTTC
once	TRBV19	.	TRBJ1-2	CASSIPGYSNYGYTF	TGTGCCAGTAGTATACCAGGGTACTCTAACTATGGCTACACCTTC
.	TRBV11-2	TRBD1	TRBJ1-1	CASSLNRQGSFLMNTEAFF	TGTGCCAGCAGCCTAAACAGACAGGGTTCCTTTCTTATGAACACTGAAGCTTTCTTT
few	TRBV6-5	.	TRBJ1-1	CASSFGTPGRAFF	TGTGCCAGCAGTTTCGGAACTCCAGGGCGTGCTTTCTTT
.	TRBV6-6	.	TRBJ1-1	CASSEGGGTEAFF	TGTGCCAGCAGCGAAGGGGGGGGCACTGAAGCTTTCTTT
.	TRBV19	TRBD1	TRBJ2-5	CASSPQGKETQYF	TGTGCCAGTAGTCCACAGGGGAAAGAGACCCAGTACTTC
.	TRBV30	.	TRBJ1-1	CAWSVLGVEAFF	TGTGCCTGGAGTGTATTGGGAGTTGAAGCTTTCTTT
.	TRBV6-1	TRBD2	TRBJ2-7	CASSETSGTSYEQYF	TGTGCCAGCAGTGAAACTAGCGGTACCTCCTACGAGCAGTACTTC
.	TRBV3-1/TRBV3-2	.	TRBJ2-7	CASSQEVRLYEQYF	TGTGCCAGCAGCCAAGAGGTGAGGCTCTACGAGCAGTACTTC
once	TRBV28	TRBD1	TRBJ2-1	CASSTGGLVNEQFF	TGTGCCAGCAGCACAGGGGGCTTAGTGAATGAGCAGTTCTTC
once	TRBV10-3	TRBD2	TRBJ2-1	CATNVAGGNNEQFF	TGTGCCACTAATGTAGCGGGGGGCAACAATGAGCAGTTCTTC
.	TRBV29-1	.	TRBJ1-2	CSAQQGIGGRGYTF	TGCAGCGCACAACAGGGTATTGGGGGTCGAGGCTACACCTTC
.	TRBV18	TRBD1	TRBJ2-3	CASSPSGQGYTDTQYF	TGTGCCAGCTCACCATCGGGACAGGGGTACACAGATACGCAGTATTTT
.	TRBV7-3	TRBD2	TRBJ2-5	CASSLGTSGQETQYF	TGTGCCAGCAGCCTCGGTACTAGCGGGCAAGAGACCCAGTACTTC
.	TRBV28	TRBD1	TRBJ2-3	CASSQGQRSTDTQYF	TGTGCCAGCAGTCAGGGACAGCGTAGCACAGATACGCAGTATTTT
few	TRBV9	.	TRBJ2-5	CASSASLIETQYF	TGTGCCAGCAGCGCCTCCTTAATAGAGACCCAGTACTTC
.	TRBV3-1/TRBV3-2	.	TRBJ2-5	CASSQDQGLQETQYF	TGTGCCAGCAGCCAAGACCAGGGTTTGCAAGAGACCCAGTACTTC
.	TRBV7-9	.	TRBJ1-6	CASSLFRGGNSPLHF	TGTGCCAGCAGCCTATTCAGGGGTGGCAATTCACCCCTCCACTTT
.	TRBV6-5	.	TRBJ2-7	CASSYSSVGLYEQYF	TGTGCCAGCAGTTACTCGAGCGTAGGCCTCTACGAGCAGTACTTC
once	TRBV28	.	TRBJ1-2	CASSSGRYGYTF	TGTGCCAGCAGTTCAGGGAGGTACGGCTACACCTTC